The rows below give T cell receptor beta chains drawn from one sample of a study of beta chain features in type 1 diabetes. Assay: immunoSEQ multiplex PCR; the TCRdb copy retains only in-frame clones and omits some. Among about 220,000 clones listed, approximately 11% were seen once. Material: central memory CD4+ T cells from blood. Source of these receptors: a man aged 18-30 years in good health. CDR3s include the opening cysteine and the closing phenylalanine or tryptophan. A D gene is named only where the DNA matches it firmly. Clone size, where shown, is once, few, many, or a class for clones that have expanded.

TRBV5-6,TRBD2,-,TRBJ2-4,CASSSKLGLGDIQYF,TGTGCCAGCAGCTCGAAACTGGGACTAGGAGACATTCAGTACTTC
TRBV7-2,-,few,TRBJ2-5,CASSFIPQGGETQYF,TGTGCCAGCAGCTTTATCCCGCAGGGCGGAGAGACCCAGTACTTC
TRBV7-8,-,many,TRBJ2-3,CASRLASTDTQYF,TGTGCCAGCAGACTAGCTAGCACAGATACGCAGTATTTT
TRBV19,TRBD2,few,TRBJ2-5,CASSRVSAGVGETQYF,TGTGCCAGTAGTCGGGTCTCAGCGGGAGTCGGGGAGACCCAGTACTTC
TRBV7-2,TRBD2,few,TRBJ2-7,CASSKGLAGSPYEQYF,TGTGCCAGCAGCAAAGGACTAGCGGGTTCCCCCTACGAGCAGTACTTC
TRBV6-5,-,-,TRBJ2-5,CASSPLPKGGETQYF,TGTGCCAGCAGCCCTCTACCCAAAGGAGGGGAGACCCAGTACTTC
TRBV29-1,-,-,TRBJ1-1,CSVVVNTEAFF,TGCAGCGTTGTAGTAAACACTGAAGCTTTCTTT
TRBV4-2,TRBD1,-,TRBJ1-1,CASSSQGADTEAFF,TGTGCCAGCAGCTCACAGGGGGCGGACACTGAAGCTTTCTTT
TRBV18,-,-,TRBJ1-3,CASSVGPGNTIYF,TGTGCCAGCTCAGTGGGGCCAGGAAACACCATATATTTT
TRBV28,-,few,TRBJ2-3,CASSFDDFYTQYF,TGTGCCAGCAGTTTTGACGACTTCTATACGCAGTATTTT
TRBV4-3,-,-,TRBJ2-3,CASSPKMEGRSTDTQYF,TGCGCCAGCAGCCCGAAAATGGAGGGCCGCAGCACAGATACGCAGTATTTT
TRBV7-9,-,few,TRBJ2-1,CASSGANSYNEQFF,TGTGCCAGCAGCGGAGCAAACTCCTACAATGAGCAGTTCTTC
TRBV9,TRBD2,few,TRBJ2-1,CASSAGLAEHNEQFF,TGTGCCAGCAGCGCCGGACTAGCGGAGCACAATGAGCAGTTCTTC
TRBV7-2,TRBD2,-,TRBJ2-7,CASSLVASGSSYEQYF,TGTGCCAGCAGCTTAGTGGCTAGCGGAAGCTCCTACGAGCAGTACTTC
TRBV29-1,TRBD1,-,TRBJ2-4,CSVRQGESKNIQYF,TGCAGCGTGCGACAGGGGGAGTCAAAAAACATTCAGTACTTC
TRBV18,-,-,TRBJ2-7,CASSRDRTVPTYEQYF,TGTGCCAGCTCACGCGACAGAACCGTACCTACCTACGAGCAGTACTTC
TRBV5-1,-,few,TRBJ1-1,CASSLAGGGRSTEAFF,TGCGCCAGCAGCTTGGCTGGCGGGGGTCGGAGCACTGAAGCTTTCTTT
TRBV15,-,-,TRBJ2-3,CATSRDQGRRTSTDTQYF,TGTGCCACCAGCAGAGATCAGGGGCGGCGGACTAGCACAGATACGCAGTATTTT
TRBV18,TRBD2,-,TRBJ2-5,CASSYAGAQETQYF,TGTGCCAGCTCGTATGCGGGAGCCCAAGAGACCCAGTACTTC
TRBV7-2,-,once,TRBJ1-5,CASSLMGRNQPQHF,TGTGCCAGCAGCTTAATGGGCCGCAATCAGCCCCAGCATTTT
TRBV6-4,TRBD1,few,TRBJ2-1,CASSFDRGGGEQFF,TGTGCCAGCAGCTTTGACAGGGGAGGCGGTGAGCAGTTCTTC
TRBV28,-,-,TRBJ2-5,CASSLFPRQQETQYF,TGTGCCAGCAGTTTATTTCCGAGACAGCAAGAGACCCAGTACTTC
TRBV29-1,TRBD1,few,TRBJ1-1,CSGDTGANTEAFF,TGCAGCGGGGATACAGGGGCGAACACTGAAGCTTTCTTT
TRBV19,-,-,TRBJ2-6,CASSKRDSLRANVLTF,TGTGCCAGTAGTAAGCGGGACAGTCTAAGGGCCAACGTCCTGACTTTC
TRBV27,-,-,TRBJ2-3,CASRTFLRGVTDTQYF,TGTGCCAGCAGAACGTTTTTGAGGGGGGTCACAGATACGCAGTATTTT
TRBV28,-,-,TRBJ2-7,CASRTRAGSYEQYF,TGTGCCAGCAGGACTAGGGCCGGCTCCTACGAGCAGTACTTC
TRBV7-9,-,few,TRBJ2-2,CASSLDFGELFF,TGTGCCAGCAGCCTGGACTTCGGGGAGCTGTTTTTT
TRBV15,-,many,TRBJ2-5,CATSREGHWAGETQYF,TGTGCCACCAGCAGAGAGGGACACTGGGCAGGAGAGACCCAGTACTTC
TRBV29-1,TRBD1,-,TRBJ2-7,CSVAGQGAWFQYF,TGCAGCGTGGCGGGACAGGGGGCATGGTTTCAGTACTTC
TRBV14,-,-,TRBJ2-3,CASSSVGGTDTQYF,TGTGCCAGCAGCTCGGTGGGGGGCACAGATACGCAGTATTTT
TRBV7-2,TRBD2,many,TRBJ2-7,CASSTGTSGYEQYF,TGTGCCAGCAGCACCGGGACTAGCGGCTACGAGCAGTACTTC
TRBV18,TRBD1,-,TRBJ1-1,CASSRGQLLWGSNTEAFF,TGTGCCAGCTCAAGGGGACAGCTCCTCTGGGGGTCGAACACTGAAGCTTTCTTT
TRBV9,TRBD2,many,TRBJ2-7,CASSVSSGSEQDEQYF,TGTGCCAGCAGCGTAAGTAGCGGGAGTGAACAGGACGAGCAGTACTTC
TRBV30,-,few,TRBJ1-4,CAWSVRVTTNEKLFF,TGTGCCTGGAGTGTACGGGTCACAACTAATGAAAAACTGTTTTTT
TRBV6-6,-,few,TRBJ2-1,CASRWTSYNEQFF,TGTGCCAGCCGCTGGACAAGCTACAATGAGCAGTTCTTC
TRBV4-3,-,-,TRBJ1-1,CASSQDLTAMNTEAFF,TGCGCCAGCAGCCAAGATTTAACGGCTATGAACACTGAAGCTTTCTTT
TRBV7-2,TRBD1,few,TRBJ1-2,CASSLGQGGYTF,TGTGCCAGCAGCTTAGGACAGGGTGGCTACACCTTC
TRBV2,-,-,TRBJ1-1,CASNLLVF,TGTGCCAGCAACCTGCTAGTCTTT
TRBV5-1,-,-,TRBJ2-5,CASSSPGGQETQYF,TGCGCCAGCAGCTCACCTGGCGGACAAGAGACCCAGTACTTC
TRBV11-2,TRBD2,few,TRBJ2-1,CASSYLAGVGNEQFF,TGTGCCAGCAGCTACCTAGCGGGAGTAGGCAATGAGCAGTTCTTC
TRBV11-2,-,-,TRBJ2-4,CASSQDPSQMPIQYF,TGCGCCAGCAGCCAAGACCCGAGTCAGATGCCCATTCAGTACTTC
TRBV5-1,TRBD2,-,TRBJ2-1,CASSSLAGGTYNEQFF,TGCGCCAGCAGCTCGCTAGCGGGAGGGACCTACAATGAGCAGTTCTTC
TRBV29-1,-,few,TRBJ2-3,CSVAGSTATDTQYF,TGCAGCGTTGCAGGTAGTACCGCGACAGATACGCAGTATTTT
TRBV5-4,TRBD2,-,TRBJ2-5,CASSQDLSGRAGETQYF,TGTGCCAGCAGCCAAGATCTGAGCGGGAGGGCTGGGGAGACCCAGTACTTC